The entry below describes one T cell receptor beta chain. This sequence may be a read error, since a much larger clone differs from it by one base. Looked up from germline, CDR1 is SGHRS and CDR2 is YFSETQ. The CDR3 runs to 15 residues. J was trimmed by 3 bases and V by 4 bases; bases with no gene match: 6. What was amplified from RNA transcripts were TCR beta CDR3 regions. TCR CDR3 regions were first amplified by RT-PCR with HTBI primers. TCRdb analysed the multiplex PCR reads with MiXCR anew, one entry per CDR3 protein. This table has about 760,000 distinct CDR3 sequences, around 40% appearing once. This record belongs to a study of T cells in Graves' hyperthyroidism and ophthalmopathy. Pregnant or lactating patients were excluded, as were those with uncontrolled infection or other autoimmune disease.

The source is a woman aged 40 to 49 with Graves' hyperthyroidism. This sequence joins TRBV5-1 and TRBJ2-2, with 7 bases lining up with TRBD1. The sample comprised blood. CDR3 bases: TGCGCCAGCAGCCTAGTTGACAGGGACACCGGGGAGCTGTTTTTT. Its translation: CASSLVDRDTGELFF.